Below are 21 T cell receptor beta chains sequenced from a single sample in a study of T cells in Graves' hyperthyroidism and ophthalmopathy. RNA transcripts served as the template for amplifying TCR beta CDR3 regions. In the first-round RT-PCR of the TCR CDR3, the HTBI primer set was used. TCRdb used MiXCR to reprocess the multiplex PCR reads, holding one entry per CDR3 protein. In the table there are 600,000 to 650,000 distinct CDR3 sequences, 16% of which are singletons. Source material: blood. These receptors originate from a woman younger than 45 with Graves' hyperthyroidism.

The chain links TRBV28 to TRBJ2-2; 16 bases agree with TRBD2. The CDR3 sequence is 20 residues long. With 6 bases clipped from V and 1 base from J, the junction kept 11 bases outside the gene matches. CDR1 MDHEN and CDR2 SYDVKM come from the germline V gene. The CDR3 DNA is TGTGCCAGCAGCCAACACCCGGGACTAGCGGGAGGGGTGAACACCGGGGAGCTGTTTTTT. Its translation: CASSQHPGLAGGVNTGELFF.

This clonotype was detected ten times or more. V gene TRBV28 combines with J gene TRBJ2-7; 9 bases fit TRBD1. The germline CDR1 and CDR2 sequences are MDHEN and SYDVKM. This CDR3 has 14 amino acids. The V segment lost 5 bases and the J segment 4 bases; nucleotides outside the gene matches: 6. CDR3 nucleotide sequence: TGTGCCAGCAGTGGAACAGGGGGCGGTTACGAGCAGTACTTC. It encodes CASSGTGGGYEQYF.

This clonotype came up many times. This chain connects TRBV27 to TRBJ2-1; 7 bases align to TRBD1. Germline lookup yields CDR1 MNHEY and CDR2 SMNVEV (reference sequence). This CDR3 has 13 amino acids. V shed 5 bases, J shed 8 bases, and the junction held 6 bases outside the gene matches. CDR3 sequence: CASSRQGYYEQFF. The CDR3 nucleotides are TGTGCCAGCAGTAGACAGGGATACTATGAGCAGTTCTTC.

V usage is TRBV9 and J usage is TRBJ2-2; 9 bases line up with TRBD2. CDR1 is SGDLS, CDR2 YYNGEE, per germline. The CDR3 is 17 amino acids. V lost 4 bases and J lost 0; bases outside the gene matches: 7. Here the CDR3 DNA reads TGTGCCAGCAGCTCAATAGCGGGAGCTACGAACACCGGGGAGCTGTTTTTT. Protein sequence: CASSSIAGATNTGELFF.

V gene TRBV20-1 combines with J gene TRBJ2-4; 9 bases are a match to TRBD2. There are 15 residues in the CDR3. Germline V gives CDR1 DFQATT, CDR2 SNEGSKA (reference sequence). V lost 0 bases, J lost 1 base, and 1 base stayed unmatched. The CDR3 spells CSARDGLAAKNIQYF. CDR3 DNA sequence: TGCAGTGCTAGAGATGGACTAGCGGCCAAAAACATTCAGTACTTC.

The chain has TRBV20-1 and TRBJ2-7; 10 positions agree with TRBD2. Per germline, CDR1 DFQATT and CDR2 SNEGSKA (reference sequence). Trimming took 6 bases from V and 5 from J; bases not matched to a gene: 13. The CDR3 covers 15 residues. The DNA of the CDR3 is TGCAGTGCGAACCCAACTAGCGGGGATTACAACGAGCAGTACTTC. Translated, it gives CSANPTSGDYNEQYF.

This clonotype was seen ten or more times. The chain is built from TRBV27 and TRBJ2-1, with no clear D. The CDR3 has 14 residues. With 3 bases removed from V and 5 bases from J, the gap between germline ends came to 11 bases. Germline loops: CDR1 MNHEY, CDR2 SMNVEV (reference sequence). The CDR3 region is CASSFIGRNNEQFF. CDR3 nucleotides: TGTGCCAGCAGTTTTATCGGGCGGAACAATGAGCAGTTCTTC.

This clonotype was recorded a few times. One end of the junction does not line up with germline, which may come from a read error. The CDR3 here is CASSLEAPGQGHYEQYF. CDR3 DNA sequence: TGTGCCAGCAGCCTAGAGGCCCCGGGACAGGGCCACTACGAGCAGTACTTC. The rearrangement links TRBV11-3 to TRBJ2-7; 9 bases are a match to TRBD1. The CDR3 has 17 residues. Germline-derived CDR1 and CDR2 are SGHNT and YENEEA.

The sample holds many counts of this clonotype. The chain combines TRBV20-1 with TRBJ2-7, with 16 nucleotides matching TRBD2. V shed 5 bases, J shed 4 bases, and the junction held 2 bases outside the gene matches. Germline-derived CDR1 and CDR2 are DFQATT and SNEGSKA (reference sequence). The CDR3 has 14 residues. CDR3 loop: CSAEGLAGGYEQYF. DNA for the CDR3: TGCAGTGCTGAGGGACTAGCGGGAGGGTACGAGCAGTACTTC.

This clonotype was picked up many times. The gene calls are TRBV15 and TRBJ1-1; D not certain. Trimming took 1 base from V and 1 from J, leaving 4 bases between them. The CDR3 contains 13 residues. Germline loops: CDR1 LNHNV, CDR2 YYDKDF (reference sequence). This CDR3 is CATSRGSNTEAFF. As DNA, the CDR3 is TGTGCCACCAGCAGAGGGTCGAACACTGAAGCTTTCTTT.

This clonotype was observed a handful of times. This chain links TRBV29-1 with TRBJ1-3, with 9 bases matching TRBD1. Germline-derived CDR1 and CDR2 are SQVTM and ANQGSEA. The junction had 14 bases not matched to a gene; V was cut back by 4 bases and J by 1 base. This CDR3 has 18 residues. The CDR3 protein is CSVVGGTGGTFSGNTIYF. The DNA of the CDR3 is TGCAGCGTTGTAGGGGGAACAGGGGGCACCTTTTCTGGAAACACCATATATTTT.

This clonotype was counted many times. The chain combines TRBV20-1 with TRBJ2-1; the D gene is possibly TRBD1 (5 bases). Looked up from germline, CDR1 is DFQATT and CDR2 is SNEGSKA (reference sequence). V gave up 1 base and J gave up 3 bases, with 7 bases separating them. The CDR3 contains 13 residues. The CDR3 nucleotides are TGCAGTGCTAGAGTGCAGGGCTACAATGAGCAGTTCTTC. Its translation is CSARVQGYNEQFF.

Many counts were recorded for this clonotype. The genes are TRBV5-6 and TRBJ1-4; no reliable D call. This CDR3 region has 14 residues. Trimming pared 4 bases from V and 8 bases from J, leaving 15 bases between. The germline V gene encodes CDR1 SGHDT and CDR2 YYEEEE. The CDR3, as DNA: TGTGCCAGCAGCCGAGGGCGGTATGGCGAAAAACTGTTTTTT. It yields the protein CASSRGRYGEKLFF.

The gene calls are TRBV9 and TRBJ2-7, with D unclear. The CDR3 covers 17 residues. Germline CDR1 and CDR2: SGDLS and YYNGEE. V lost 3 bases and J 0 bases, leaving 19 bases between the germline ends. The CDR3 sequence: CASSDGLGPPSSYEQYF. As DNA, the CDR3 is TGTGCCAGCAGCGATGGCTTAGGCCCTCCAAGCTCCTACGAGCAGTACTTC. Full variable domain (outside the CDR3, taken from reference TRBV9 and TRBJ2-7): DSGVTQTPKHLITATGQRVTLRCSPRSGDLSVYWYQQSLDQGLQFLIQYYNGEERAKGNILERFSAQQFPDLHSELNLSSLELGDSALYFCASSDGLGPPSSYEQYFGPGTRLTVT.

Worth noting for this clonotype: An end of the junction does not agree with germline; a read error may underlie this. The V and J genes are TRBV5-1 and TRBJ1-3; D uncertain. This CDR3 spans 14 amino acids. From germline, CDR1 is SGHRS and CDR2 YFSETQ. The CDR3 DNA reads as TGCGCCAGCAGCTTGGCGGACTCTGGAAACACCATATGTTTT. This sequence encodes CASSLADSGNTICF.

This clonotype has at least ten counts. V and J are TRBV7-2 and TRBJ2-3; TRBD1 aligns across 7 bases. V shed 4 bases, J shed 9 bases, and the junction held 7 bases outside the gene matches. Germline V CDR1 and CDR2: SGHTA, FQGNSA. The CDR3 loop spans 13 amino acids. CDR3 DNA: TGTGCCAGCAGCTCCCCGGTGGACAGGACGCAGTATTTT. Its protein product is CASSSPVDRTQYF. Supplemented by reference TRBV7-2 and TRBJ2-3, the full variable domain reads GAGVSQSPSNKVTEKGKDVELRCDPISGHTALYWYRQSLGQGLEFLIYFQGNSAPDKSGLPSDRFSAERTGGSVSTLTIQRTQQEDSAVYLCASSSPVDRTQYFGPGTRLTVL.

Ten or more counts support this clonotype. J is TRBJ2-7 and V is TRBV28; possible D gene TRBD1, 5 bases. The germline CDR1 and CDR2 sequences are MDHEN and SYDVKM. The CDR3 extends over 13 amino acids. The V gene lost 1 base and the J gene lost 4 bases, with 8 bases spanning the gap. As DNA, the CDR3 is TGTGCCAGCAGTTTATACGGACAATACGAGCAGTACTTC. It codes for CASSLYGQYEQYF.

This clonotype has a handful of counts. The chain links TRBV3-1 to TRBJ1-3; D unclear. V lost 1 base and J 0 bases, leaving 4 bases between the germline ends. Looked up from germline, CDR1 is LGHDT and CDR2 is YNNKEL (reference sequence). The CDR3 spans 14 residues. The CDR3 DNA sequence: TGTGCCAGCAGCCAAGTTCTCTCTGGAAACACCATATATTTT. Its translation: CASSQVLSGNTIYF.

The V call is TRBV19, the J call TRBJ2-2; D gene ambiguous. The CDR3 spans 14 residues. CDR1 and CDR2 from the germline V gene are LNHDA and SQIVND (reference sequence). Trimming pared 5 bases from V and 0 bases from J, leaving 7 bases between. For the CDR3, the DNA is TGTGCCAGTAGTTCACACTCGAACACCGGGGAGCTGTTTTTT. It specifies CASSSHSNTGELFF.

The chain carries TRBV3-1 and TRBJ2-7, with TRBD1 as a possible D gene (5 bases). The CDR3 is 13 amino acids. Germline V gene data show CDR1 as LGHDT and CDR2 as YNNKEL (reference sequence). V gave up 3 bases and J gave up 6 bases, with 12 bases separating them. In DNA, the CDR3 is TGTGCCAGCAGCCAGGGGCTCAGGGCCGAGCAGTACTTC. Translated: CASSQGLRAEQYF.

This clonotype was seen a handful of times. The gene calls are TRBV7-9 and TRBJ2-5, with 7 bases fitting TRBD2. The CDR3 runs to 15 residues. Germline trimming cut 3 bases from V and 5 bases from J; bases unmatched to any gene: 9. The germline V gene encodes CDR1 SEHNR and CDR2 FQNEAQ (reference sequence). The CDR3 loop is CASSFRTGGLETQYF. In nucleotides, the CDR3 is TGTGCCAGCAGCTTCCGGACGGGAGGTTTGGAGACCCAGTACTTC. Variable domain in full (rest from reference TRBV7-9 and TRBJ2-5): DTGVSQNPRHKITKRGQNVTFRCDPISEHNRLYWYRQTLGQGPEFLTYFQNEAQLEKSRLLSDRFSAERPKGSFSTLEIQRTEQGDSAMYLCASSFRTGGLETQYFGPGTRLLVL.